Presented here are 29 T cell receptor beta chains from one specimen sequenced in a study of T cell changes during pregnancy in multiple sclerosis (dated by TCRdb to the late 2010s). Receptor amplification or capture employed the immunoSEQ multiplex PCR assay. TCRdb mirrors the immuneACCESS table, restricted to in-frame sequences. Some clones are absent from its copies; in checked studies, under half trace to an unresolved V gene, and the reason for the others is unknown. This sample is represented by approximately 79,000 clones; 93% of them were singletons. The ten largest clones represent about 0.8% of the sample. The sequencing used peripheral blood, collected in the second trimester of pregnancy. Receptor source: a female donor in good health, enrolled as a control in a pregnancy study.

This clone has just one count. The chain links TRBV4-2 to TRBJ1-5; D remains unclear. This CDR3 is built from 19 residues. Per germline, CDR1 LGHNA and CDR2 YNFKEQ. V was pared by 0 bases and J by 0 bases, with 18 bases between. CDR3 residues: CASSQDSTHGQASNQPQHF. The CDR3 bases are TGTGCCAGCAGCCAAGATTCAACCCATGGGCAGGCTAGCAATCAGCCCCAGCATTTT.

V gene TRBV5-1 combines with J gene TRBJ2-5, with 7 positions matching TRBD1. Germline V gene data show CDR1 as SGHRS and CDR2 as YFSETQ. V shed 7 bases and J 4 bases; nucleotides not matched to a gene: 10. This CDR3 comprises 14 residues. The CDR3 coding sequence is TGCGCCAGCTCACCCCAGGGGGATCGAGAGACCCAGTACTTC. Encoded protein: CASSPQGDRETQYF.

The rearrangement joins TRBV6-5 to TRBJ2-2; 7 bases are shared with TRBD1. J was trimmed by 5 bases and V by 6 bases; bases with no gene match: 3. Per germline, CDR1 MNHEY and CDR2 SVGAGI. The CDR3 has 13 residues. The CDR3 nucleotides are TGTGCCAGCAGGGTGACAGGGACCGGGGAGCTGTTTTTT. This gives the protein CASRVTGTGELFF.

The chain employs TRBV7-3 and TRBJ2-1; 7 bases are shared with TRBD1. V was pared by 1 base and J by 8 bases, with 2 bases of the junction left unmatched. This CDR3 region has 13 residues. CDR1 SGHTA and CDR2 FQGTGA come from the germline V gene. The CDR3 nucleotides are TGTGCCAGCAGCTTAAAAGGGGGCGATGAGCAGTTCTTC. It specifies CASSLKGGDEQFF.

CDR3 nucleotide sequence: TGTGCCAGCAGCTTATACAGGAACACTGAAGCTTTCTTT. This codes for CASSLYRNTEAFF. The chain employs TRBV11-2 and TRBJ1-1; D unresolved. The germline V gene has CDR1 SGHAT and CDR2 FQNNGV. This CDR3 contains 13 residues. V shed 2 bases and J shed 1 base, with 5 bases lying between them.

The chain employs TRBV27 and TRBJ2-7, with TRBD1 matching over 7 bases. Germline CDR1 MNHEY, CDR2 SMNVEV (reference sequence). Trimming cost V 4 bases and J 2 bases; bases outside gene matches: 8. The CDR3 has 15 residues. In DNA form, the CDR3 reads TGTGCCAGCAGTTGGGACAGTAGGCATGCCTACGAGCAGTACTTC. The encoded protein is CASSWDSRHAYEQYF.

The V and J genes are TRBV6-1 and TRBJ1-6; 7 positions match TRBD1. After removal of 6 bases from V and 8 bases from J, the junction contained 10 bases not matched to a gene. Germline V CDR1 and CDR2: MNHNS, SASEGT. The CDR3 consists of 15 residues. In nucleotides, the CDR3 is TGTGCCAGCAGAACGAGGGGACAGAGCGATTCACCCCTCCACTTT. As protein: CASRTRGQSDSPLHF.

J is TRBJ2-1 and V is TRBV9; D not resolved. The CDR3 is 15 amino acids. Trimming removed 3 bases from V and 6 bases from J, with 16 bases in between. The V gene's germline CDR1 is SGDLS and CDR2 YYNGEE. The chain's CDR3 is CASSAGGMVSNEQFF. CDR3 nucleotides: TGTGCCAGCAGCGCCGGCGGAATGGTTTCCAATGAGCAGTTCTTC. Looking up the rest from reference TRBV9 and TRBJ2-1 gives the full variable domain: DSGVTQTPKHLITATGQRVTLRCSPRSGDLSVYWYQQSLDQGLQFLIQYYNGEERAKGNILERFSAQQFPDLHSELNLSSLELGDSALYFCASSAGGMVSNEQFFGPGTRLTVL.

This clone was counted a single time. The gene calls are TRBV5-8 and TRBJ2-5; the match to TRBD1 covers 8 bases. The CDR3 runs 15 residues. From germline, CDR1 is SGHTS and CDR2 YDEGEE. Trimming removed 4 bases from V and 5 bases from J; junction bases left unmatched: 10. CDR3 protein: CASSTGQAGYETQYF. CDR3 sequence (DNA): TGTGCCAGCAGCACGGGACAGGCGGGATACGAGACCCAGTACTTC.

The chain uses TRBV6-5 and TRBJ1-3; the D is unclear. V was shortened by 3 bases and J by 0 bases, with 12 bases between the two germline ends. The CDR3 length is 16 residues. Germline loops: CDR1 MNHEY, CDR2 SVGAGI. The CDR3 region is CASSYGADISGNTIYF. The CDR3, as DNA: TGTGCCAGCAGTTATGGCGCCGACATCTCTGGAAACACCATATATTTT.

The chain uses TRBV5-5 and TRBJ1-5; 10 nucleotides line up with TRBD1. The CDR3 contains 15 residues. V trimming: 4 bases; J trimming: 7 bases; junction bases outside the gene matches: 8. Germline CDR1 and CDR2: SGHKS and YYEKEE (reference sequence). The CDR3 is CASSVRTGGNQPQHF. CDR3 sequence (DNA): TGTGCCAGCAGCGTCCGGACAGGGGGAAACCAGCCCCAGCATTTT.

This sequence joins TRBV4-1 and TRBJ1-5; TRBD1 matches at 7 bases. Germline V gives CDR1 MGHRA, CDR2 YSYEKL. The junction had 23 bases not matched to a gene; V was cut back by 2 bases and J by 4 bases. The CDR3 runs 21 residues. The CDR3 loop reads CASSQQLQGSSSSRSNQPQHF. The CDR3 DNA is TGCGCCAGCAGCCAACAATTACAGGGGTCGAGCTCGTCACGATCTAATCAGCCCCAGCATTTT.

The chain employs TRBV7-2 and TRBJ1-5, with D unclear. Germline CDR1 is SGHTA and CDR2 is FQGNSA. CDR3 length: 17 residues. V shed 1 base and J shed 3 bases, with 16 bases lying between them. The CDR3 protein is CASSLGIAAQANQPQHF. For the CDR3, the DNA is TGTGCCAGCAGCTTAGGAATAGCGGCGCAGGCCAATCAGCCCCAGCATTTT.

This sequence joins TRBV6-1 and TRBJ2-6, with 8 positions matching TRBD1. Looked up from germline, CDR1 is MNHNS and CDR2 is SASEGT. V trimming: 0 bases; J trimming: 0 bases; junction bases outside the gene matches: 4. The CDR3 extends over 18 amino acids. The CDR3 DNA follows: TGTGCCAGCAGTGAAGCCTGGACAGGGCCCTCTGGGGCCAACGTCCTGACTTTC. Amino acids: CASSEAWTGPSGANVLTF.

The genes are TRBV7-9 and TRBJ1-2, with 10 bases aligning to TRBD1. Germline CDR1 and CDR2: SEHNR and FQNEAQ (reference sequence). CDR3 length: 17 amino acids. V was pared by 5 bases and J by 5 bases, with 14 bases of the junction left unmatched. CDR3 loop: CASSPDFDRGRQYGYTF. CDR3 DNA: TGTGCCAGCAGCCCCGATTTTGACAGGGGGCGACAGTATGGCTACACCTTC. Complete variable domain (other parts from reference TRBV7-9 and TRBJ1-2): DTGVSQNPRHKITKRGQNVTFRCDPISEHNRLYWYRQTLGQGPEFLTYFQNEAQLEKSRLLSDRFSAERPKGSFSTLEIQRTEQGDSAMYLCASSPDFDRGRQYGYTFGSGTRLTVV.

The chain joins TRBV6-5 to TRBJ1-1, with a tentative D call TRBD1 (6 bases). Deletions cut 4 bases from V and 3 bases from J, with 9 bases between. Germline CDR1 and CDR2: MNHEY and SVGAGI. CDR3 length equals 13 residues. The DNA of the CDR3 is TGTGCCAGCAGTTTAGACAGGTACACTGAAGCTTTCTTT. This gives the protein CASSLDRYTEAFF.

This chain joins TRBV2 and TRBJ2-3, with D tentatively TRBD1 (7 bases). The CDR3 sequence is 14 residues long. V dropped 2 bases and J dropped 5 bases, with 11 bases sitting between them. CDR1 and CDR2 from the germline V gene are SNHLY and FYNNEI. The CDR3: CASSEYRGGDTQYF. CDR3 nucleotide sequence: TGTGCCAGCAGTGAATACAGGGGAGGAGATACGCAGTATTTT.

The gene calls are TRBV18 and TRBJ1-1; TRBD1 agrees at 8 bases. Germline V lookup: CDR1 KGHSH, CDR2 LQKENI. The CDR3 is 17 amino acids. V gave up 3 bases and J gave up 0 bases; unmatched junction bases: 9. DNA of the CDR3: TGTGCCAGCTCACCTCGGACAGGGCCCCCCATGAACACTGAAGCTTTCTTT. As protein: CASSPRTGPPMNTEAFF.

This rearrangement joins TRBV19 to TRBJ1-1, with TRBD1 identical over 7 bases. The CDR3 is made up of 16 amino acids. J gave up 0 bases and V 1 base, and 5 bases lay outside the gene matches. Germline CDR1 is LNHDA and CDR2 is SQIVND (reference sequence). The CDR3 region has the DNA TGTGCCAGTAGTATAGGACAGGGCCTGTTGAACACTGAAGCTTTCTTT. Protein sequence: CASSIGQGLLNTEAFF.

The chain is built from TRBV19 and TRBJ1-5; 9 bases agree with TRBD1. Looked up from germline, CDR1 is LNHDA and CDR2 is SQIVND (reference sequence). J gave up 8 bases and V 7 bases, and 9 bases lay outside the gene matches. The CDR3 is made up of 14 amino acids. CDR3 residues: CASNTLDRGEPQHF. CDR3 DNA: TGTGCCAGTAACACCCTGGACAGGGGAGAGCCCCAGCATTTT.

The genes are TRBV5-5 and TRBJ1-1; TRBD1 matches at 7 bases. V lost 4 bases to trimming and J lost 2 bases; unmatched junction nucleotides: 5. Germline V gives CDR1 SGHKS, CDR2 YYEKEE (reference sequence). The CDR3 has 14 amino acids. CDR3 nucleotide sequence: TGTGCCAGCAGCGTGACAGGGCATAACACTGAAGCTTTCTTT. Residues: CASSVTGHNTEAFF.

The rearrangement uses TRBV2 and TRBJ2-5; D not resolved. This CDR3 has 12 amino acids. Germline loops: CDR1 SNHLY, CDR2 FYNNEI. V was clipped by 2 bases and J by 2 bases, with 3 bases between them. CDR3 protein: CASSEQQETQYF. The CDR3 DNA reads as TGTGCCAGCAGTGAACAGCAAGAGACCCAGTACTTC. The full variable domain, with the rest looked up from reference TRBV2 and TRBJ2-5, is EPEVTQTPSHQVTQMGQEVILRCVPISNHLYFYWYRQILGQKVEFLVSFYNNEISEKSEIFDDQFSVERPDGSNFTLKIRSTKLEDSAMYFCASSEQQETQYFGPGTRLLVL.

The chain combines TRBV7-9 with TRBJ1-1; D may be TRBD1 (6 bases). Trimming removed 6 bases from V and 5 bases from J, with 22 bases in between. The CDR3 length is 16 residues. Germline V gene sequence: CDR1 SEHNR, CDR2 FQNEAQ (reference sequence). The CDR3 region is CASRGGQGEGETEAFF. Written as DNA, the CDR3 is TGTGCCAGCAGGGGGGGGCAGGGAGAGGGGGAAACTGAAGCTTTCTTT.

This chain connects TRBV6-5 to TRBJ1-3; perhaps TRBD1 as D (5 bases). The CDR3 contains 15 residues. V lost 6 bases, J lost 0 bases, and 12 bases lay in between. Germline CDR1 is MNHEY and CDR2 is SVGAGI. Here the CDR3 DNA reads TGTGCCAGCAGCCCCGACAGTAACTCTGGAAACACCATATATTTT. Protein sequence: CASSPDSNSGNTIYF.

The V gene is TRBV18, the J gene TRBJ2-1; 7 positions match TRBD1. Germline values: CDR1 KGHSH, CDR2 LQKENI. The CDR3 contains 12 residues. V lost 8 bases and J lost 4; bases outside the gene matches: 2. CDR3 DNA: TGTGCCAGCCGGACAGGTTACAATGAGCAGTTCTTC. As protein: CASRTGYNEQFF.

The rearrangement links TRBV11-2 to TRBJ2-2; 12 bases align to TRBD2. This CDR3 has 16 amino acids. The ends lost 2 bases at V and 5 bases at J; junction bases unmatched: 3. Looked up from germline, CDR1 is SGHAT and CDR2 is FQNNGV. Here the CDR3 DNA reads TGTGCCAGCAGCTTACTAGCGGGGGGGCCAACCGGGGAGCTGTTTTTT. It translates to CASSLLAGGPTGELFF. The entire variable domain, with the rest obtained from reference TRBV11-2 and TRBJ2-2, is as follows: EAGVAQSPRYKIIEKRQSVAFWCNPISGHATLYWYQQILGQGPKLLIQFQNNGVVDDSQLPKDRFSAERLKGVDSTLKIQPAKLEDSAVYLCASSLLAGGPTGELFFGEGSRLTVL.

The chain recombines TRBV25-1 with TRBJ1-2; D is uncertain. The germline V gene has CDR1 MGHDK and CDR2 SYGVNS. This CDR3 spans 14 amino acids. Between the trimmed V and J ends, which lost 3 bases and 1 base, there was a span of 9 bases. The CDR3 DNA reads TGTGCCAGCAGTGACCCCACGGTTAACTATGGCTACACCTTC. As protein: CASSDPTVNYGYTF.

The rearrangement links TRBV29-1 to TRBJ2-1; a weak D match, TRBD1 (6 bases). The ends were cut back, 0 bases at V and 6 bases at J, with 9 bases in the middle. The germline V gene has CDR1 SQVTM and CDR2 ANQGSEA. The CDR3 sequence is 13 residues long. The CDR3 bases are TGCAGCGTTGAAGAGGGGGCTGGCAATGAGCAGTTCTTC. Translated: CSVEEGAGNEQFF.

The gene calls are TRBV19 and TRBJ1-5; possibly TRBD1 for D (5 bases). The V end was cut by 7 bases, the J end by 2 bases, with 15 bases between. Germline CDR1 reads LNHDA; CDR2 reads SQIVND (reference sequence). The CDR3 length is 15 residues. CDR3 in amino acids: CASIQGSIGNQPQHF. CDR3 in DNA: TGTGCCAGTATCCAGGGTTCAATTGGCAATCAGCCCCAGCATTTT.